This T cell receptor beta chain is drawn from a study of T cell responses to AZD1222 COVID-19 vaccine. Study-wide points: White British people made up most donors, females outnumbered males, and clonal diversity was possibly underestimated. Nearly half of spike-specific TCRs reportedly target unmutated variant regions. Only a handful of AZD1222 recipients, several in all, had baseline seropositivity. An increase in Spike-specific TCR breadth and depth was observed after two AZD1222 doses.

This table comes from immunoSEQ multiplex PCR, and its TCRdb copy is limited to in-frame clones, with some not included. This table holds 90,000 to 130,000 clones, around 90% found once. The germline V gene encodes CDR1 LGHNA and CDR2 YNFKEQ. The V end lost 0 bases, the J end lost 7 bases, and 7 bases lay between the germline ends. This CDR3 region has 13 residues. To note about this clone: Antigen unknown. The identical CDR3 is also encoded by other nucleotide sequences in the sample.

The TCR was taken from an adult who received the AZD1222 COVID-19 vaccine. The chain recombines TRBV4-2 with TRBJ1-5; D is perhaps TRBD1 (5 bases). The specimen comprised peripheral blood, sampled 28 days after the second AZD1222 dose. The CDR3: CASSQDRDQPQHF. The CDR3, as DNA: TGTGCCAGCAGCCAAGACAGGGACCAGCCCCAGCATTTT.